This T cell receptor (beta chain) was captured in a study of cytomegalovirus exposure and HLA in healthy donors. Study-wide points: 164 TCR beta chains were listed as cytomegalovirus-associated. Accurate HLA-A and HLA-B prediction from TCR beta sequences was reported for most subjects. CMV serostatus was the sole immune exposure data available.

This clone was observed once. Its specificity is unknown. Germline V gene sequence: CDR1 SGHVS, CDR2 FQNEAQ. The trim removed 1 base at V and 2 bases at J, leaving 7 bases unmatched. The CDR3 is made up of 16 amino acids. Likely unrecorded immune exposures existed in these nominally healthy donors. The PCR was carried out with 60 Vbeta primers and 13 Jbeta primers. Clones were read by immunoSEQ multiplex PCR, and TCRdb kept only the in-frame ones, dropping some. The table records about 160,000 clones, approximately 78% of them present only once. Specimen: PBMCs. The receptor comes from a male donor in good health and CMV-seropositive. The J gene is TRBJ1-2, the V gene TRBV7-8, with TRBD1 matching 7 bases. The CDR3 loop is CASSLEGTVQNYGYTF. The CDR3 region has the DNA TGTGCCAGCAGCTTAGAGGGGACAGTCCAAAACTATGGCTACACCTTC. Looking up the rest from reference TRBV7-8 and TRBJ1-2 gives the full variable domain: GAGVSQSPRYKVAKRGQDVALRCDPISGHVSLFWYQQALGQGPEFLTYFQNEAQLDKSGLPSDRFFAERPEGSVSTLKIQRTQQEDSAVYLCASSLEGTVQNYGYTFGSGTRLTVV.